The clone carrying this T cell receptor beta chain was seen just once. Its antigen is not identified. The data are from a study of cytomegalovirus exposure and HLA in healthy donors. The data were produced by immunoSEQ multiplex PCR, yet TCRdb's version contains in-frame clones alone and is incomplete. The profile shows roughly 60,000 clones, 75% to 95% of them singletons. V was cut by 6 bases and J by 2 bases, with 17 bases left in between. The CDR3 totals 14 residues. CDR1 and CDR2 from the germline V gene are GTSNPN and SVGIG (reference sequence). Study findings and constraints: In vitro data verified three CMV-associated chains as specific for CMV antigens.

The sequencing input was PBMCs. This sequence originates from a woman younger than 45 in good health and CMV-seronegative. The chain joins TRBV30 to TRBJ2-7, with D unresolved. This CDR3 is CACADTRFPYEQYF. The CDR3 nucleotides read TGTGCCTGCGCCGACACCCGTTTTCCCTACGAGCAGTACTTC.